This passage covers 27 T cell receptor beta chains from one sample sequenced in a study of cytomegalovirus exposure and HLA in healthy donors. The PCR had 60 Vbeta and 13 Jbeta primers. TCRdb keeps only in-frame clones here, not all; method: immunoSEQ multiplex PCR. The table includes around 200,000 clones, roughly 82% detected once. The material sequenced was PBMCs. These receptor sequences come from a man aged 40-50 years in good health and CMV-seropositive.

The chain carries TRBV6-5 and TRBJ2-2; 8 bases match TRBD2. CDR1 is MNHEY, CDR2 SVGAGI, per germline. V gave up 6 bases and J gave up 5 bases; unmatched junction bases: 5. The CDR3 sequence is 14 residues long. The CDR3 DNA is TGTGCCAGCAGGACCGGGACTAGTACCGGGGAGCTGTTTTTT. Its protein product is CASRTGTSTGELFF.

The DNA for the CDR3 is TGTGCCAGCAGCGTAGGCGGGACTAGCGGGAGGAATGAGCAGTTCTTC. This encodes CASSVGGTSGRNEQFF. The chain carries TRBV9 and TRBJ2-1, with TRBD2 matching 15 bases. The CDR3 contains 16 residues. Germline loops: CDR1 SGDLS, CDR2 YYNGEE. The V gene end was trimmed by 0 bases and the J gene end by 7 bases; junction bases not matched to a gene: 2.

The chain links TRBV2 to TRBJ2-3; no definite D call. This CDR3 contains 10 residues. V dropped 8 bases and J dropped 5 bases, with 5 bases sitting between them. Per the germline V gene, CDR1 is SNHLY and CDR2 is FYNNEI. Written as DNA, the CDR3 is TGTGCCAGCGCAGGAGATACGCAGTATTTT. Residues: CASAGDTQYF.

The CDR3 nucleotides read TGTGCCAGCAGCCCCTGGGCCACCGTGGGCACAGATACGCAGTATTTT. Protein product: CASSPWATVGTDTQYF. This chain uses TRBV7-8 with TRBJ2-3; D gene unclear. This CDR3 has 16 residues. Trimming shortened V by 5 bases and J by 1 base, and 16 bases separated the two germline ends. Germline V gene lookup returns CDR1 SGHVS and CDR2 FQNEAQ.

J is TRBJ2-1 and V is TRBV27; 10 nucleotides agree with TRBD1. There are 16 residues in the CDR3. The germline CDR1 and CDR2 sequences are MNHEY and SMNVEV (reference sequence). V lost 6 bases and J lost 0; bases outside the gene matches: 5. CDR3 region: CASSFRTGGSYNEQFF. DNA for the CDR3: TGTGCCAGCAGCTTTCGGACAGGGGGCTCCTACAATGAGCAGTTCTTC.

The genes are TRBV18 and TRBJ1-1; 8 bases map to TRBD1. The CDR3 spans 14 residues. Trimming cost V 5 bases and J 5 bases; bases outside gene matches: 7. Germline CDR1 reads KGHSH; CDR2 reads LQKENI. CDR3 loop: CASSFTGGETEAFF. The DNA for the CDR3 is TGTGCCAGCTCATTTACAGGGGGGGAGACTGAAGCTTTCTTT.

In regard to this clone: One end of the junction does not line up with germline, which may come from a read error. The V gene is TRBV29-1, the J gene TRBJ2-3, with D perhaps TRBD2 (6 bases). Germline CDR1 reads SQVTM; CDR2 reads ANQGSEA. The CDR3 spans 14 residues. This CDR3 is CSAEGTSSTDTQYF. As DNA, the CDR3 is TGCAGCGCTGAAGGGACTTCTAGCACAGATACGCAGTATTTT.

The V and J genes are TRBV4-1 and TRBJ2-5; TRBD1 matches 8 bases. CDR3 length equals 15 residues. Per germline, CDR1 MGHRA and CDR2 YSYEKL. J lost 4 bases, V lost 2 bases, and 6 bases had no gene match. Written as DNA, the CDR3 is TGCGCCAGCAGCCAACGACAGGGGTTGGGAGAGACCCAGTACTTC. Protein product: CASSQRQGLGETQYF.

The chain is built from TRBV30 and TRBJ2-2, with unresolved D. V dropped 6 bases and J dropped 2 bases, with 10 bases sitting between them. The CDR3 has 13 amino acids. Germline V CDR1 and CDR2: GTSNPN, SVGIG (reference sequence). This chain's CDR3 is CACTTLNTGELFF. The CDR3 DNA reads TGTGCCTGTACGACTCTTAACACCGGGGAGCTGTTTTTT.

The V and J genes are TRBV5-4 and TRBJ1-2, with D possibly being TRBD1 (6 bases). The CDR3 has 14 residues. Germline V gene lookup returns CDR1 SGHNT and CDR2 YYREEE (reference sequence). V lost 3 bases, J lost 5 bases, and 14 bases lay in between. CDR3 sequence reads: CASSSGRQGYGYTF. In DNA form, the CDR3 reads TGTGCCAGCAGCTCTGGGCGTCAGGGGTATGGCTACACCTTC.

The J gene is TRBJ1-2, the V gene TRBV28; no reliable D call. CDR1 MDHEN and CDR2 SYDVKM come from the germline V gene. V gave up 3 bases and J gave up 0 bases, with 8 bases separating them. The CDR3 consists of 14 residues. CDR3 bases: TGTGCCAGCAGTTTGGGCCCTGCTAACTATGGCTACACCTTC. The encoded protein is CASSLGPANYGYTF.

CDR3 nucleotide sequence: TGTGCCAGCGAAACAGGGCATGAAGCTTTCTTT. Its protein is CASETGHEAFF. The chain uses TRBV5-6 and TRBJ1-1, with D perhaps matching TRBD1 (6 bases). The CDR3 loop spans 11 amino acids. Germline loops: CDR1 SGHDT, CDR2 YYEEEE. Trimming cost V 7 bases and J 7 bases, with 11 bases left between them.

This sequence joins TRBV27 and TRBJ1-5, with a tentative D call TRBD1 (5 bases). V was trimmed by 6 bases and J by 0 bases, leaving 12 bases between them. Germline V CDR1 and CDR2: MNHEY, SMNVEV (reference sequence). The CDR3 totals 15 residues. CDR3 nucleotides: TGTGCCAGCAGATCAGGGACTTATAGCAATCAGCCCCAGCATTTT. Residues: CASRSGTYSNQPQHF.

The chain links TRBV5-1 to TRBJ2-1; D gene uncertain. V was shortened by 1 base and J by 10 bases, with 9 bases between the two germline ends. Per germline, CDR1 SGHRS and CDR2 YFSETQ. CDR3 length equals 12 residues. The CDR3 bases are TGCGCCAGCAGCTTGACTCCCCCCGAGCAGTTCTTC. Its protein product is CASSLTPPEQFF.

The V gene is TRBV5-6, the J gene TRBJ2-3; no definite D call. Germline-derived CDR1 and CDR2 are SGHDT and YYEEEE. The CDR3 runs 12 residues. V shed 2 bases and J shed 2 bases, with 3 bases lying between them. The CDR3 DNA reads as TGTGCCAGCAGCTTTAACACAGATACGCAGTATTTT. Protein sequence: CASSFNTDTQYF.

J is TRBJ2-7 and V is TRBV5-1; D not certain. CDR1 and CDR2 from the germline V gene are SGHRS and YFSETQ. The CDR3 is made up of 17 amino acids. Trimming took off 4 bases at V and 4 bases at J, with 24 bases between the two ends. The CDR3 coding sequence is TGCGCCAGCAGCCGGCGGAAGGCTCAAGCCACCCATTACGAGCAGTACGTC. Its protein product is CASSRRKAQATHYEQYV.

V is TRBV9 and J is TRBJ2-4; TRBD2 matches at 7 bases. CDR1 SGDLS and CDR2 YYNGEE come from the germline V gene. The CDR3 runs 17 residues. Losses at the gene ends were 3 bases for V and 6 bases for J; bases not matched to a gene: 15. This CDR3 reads CASSASQGGSGLNIQYF. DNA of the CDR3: TGTGCCAGCAGCGCGTCCCAAGGCGGGAGTGGGTTAAACATTCAGTACTTC.

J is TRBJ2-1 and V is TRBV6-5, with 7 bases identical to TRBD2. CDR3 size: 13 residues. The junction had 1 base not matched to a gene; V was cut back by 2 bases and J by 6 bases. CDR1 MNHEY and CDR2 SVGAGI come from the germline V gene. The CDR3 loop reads CASSYTGGNEQFF. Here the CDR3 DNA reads TGTGCCAGCAGTTACACGGGGGGCAATGAGCAGTTCTTC.

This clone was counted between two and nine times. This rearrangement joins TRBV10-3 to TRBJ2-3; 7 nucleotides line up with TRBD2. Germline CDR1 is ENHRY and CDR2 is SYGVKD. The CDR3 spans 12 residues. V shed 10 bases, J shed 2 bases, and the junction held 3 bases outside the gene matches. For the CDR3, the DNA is TGTGCCACCACTAGCGTCACAGATACGCAGTATTTT. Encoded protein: CATTSVTDTQYF.

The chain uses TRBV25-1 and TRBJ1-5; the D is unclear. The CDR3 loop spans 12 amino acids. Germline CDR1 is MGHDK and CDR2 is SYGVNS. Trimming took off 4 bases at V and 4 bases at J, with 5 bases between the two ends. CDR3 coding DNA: TGTGCCAGCAGTGTCAATAATCAGCCCCAGCATTTT. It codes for CASSVNNQPQHF.

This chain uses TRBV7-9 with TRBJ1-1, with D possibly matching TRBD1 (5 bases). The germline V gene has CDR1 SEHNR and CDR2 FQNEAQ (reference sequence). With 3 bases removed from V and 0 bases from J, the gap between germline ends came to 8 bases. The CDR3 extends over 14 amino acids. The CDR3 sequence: CASSFPGLNTEAFF. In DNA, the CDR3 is TGTGCCAGCAGCTTCCCAGGGTTGAACACTGAAGCTTTCTTT.

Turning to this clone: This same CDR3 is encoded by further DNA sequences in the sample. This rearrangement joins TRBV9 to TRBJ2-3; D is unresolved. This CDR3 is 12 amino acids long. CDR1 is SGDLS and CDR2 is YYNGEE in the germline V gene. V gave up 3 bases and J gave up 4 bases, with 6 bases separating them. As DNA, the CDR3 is TGTGCCAGCAGCGCCCTAGCAGATACGCAGTATTTT. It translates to CASSALADTQYF.

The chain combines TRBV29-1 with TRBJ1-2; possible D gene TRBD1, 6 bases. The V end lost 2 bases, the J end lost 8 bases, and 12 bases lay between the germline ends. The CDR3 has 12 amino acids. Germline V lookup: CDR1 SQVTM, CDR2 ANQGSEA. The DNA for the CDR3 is TGCAGCGTTGAACGGGGGGCGCGAGGCTACACCTTC. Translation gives CSVERGARGYTF.

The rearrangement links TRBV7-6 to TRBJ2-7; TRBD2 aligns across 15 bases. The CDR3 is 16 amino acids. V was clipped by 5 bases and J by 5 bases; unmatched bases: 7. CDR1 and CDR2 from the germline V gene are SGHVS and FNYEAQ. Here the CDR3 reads CASSLRTSGRVHEQYF. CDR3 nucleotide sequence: TGTGCCAGCAGCCTAAGGACTAGCGGGAGGGTCCACGAGCAGTACTTC. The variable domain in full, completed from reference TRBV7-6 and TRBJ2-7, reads GAGVSQSPRYKVTKRGQDVALRCDPISGHVSLYWYRQALGQGPEFLTYFNYEAQQDKSGLPNDRFSAERPEGSISTLTIQRTEQRDSAMYRCASSLRTSGRVHEQYFGPGTRLTVT.

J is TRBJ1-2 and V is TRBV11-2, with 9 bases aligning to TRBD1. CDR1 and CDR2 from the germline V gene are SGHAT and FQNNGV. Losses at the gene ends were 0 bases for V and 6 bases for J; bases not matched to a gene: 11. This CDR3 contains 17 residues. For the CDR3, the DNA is TGTGCCAGCAGCTTAGACAATGCGGGACAGGGAGTCCATGGCTACACCTTC. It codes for CASSLDNAGQGVHGYTF.

The CDR3 DNA reads as TGTGCCAGCAGCTTGTGGGGGCCCGGAACTGAAGCTTTCTTT. It specifies CASSLWGPGTEAFF. This chain connects TRBV5-5 to TRBJ1-1, with D perhaps TRBD1 (6 bases). V dropped 1 base and J dropped 5 bases, with 12 bases sitting between them. CDR1 SGHKS and CDR2 YYEKEE come from the germline V gene (reference sequence). The CDR3 length is 14 residues.

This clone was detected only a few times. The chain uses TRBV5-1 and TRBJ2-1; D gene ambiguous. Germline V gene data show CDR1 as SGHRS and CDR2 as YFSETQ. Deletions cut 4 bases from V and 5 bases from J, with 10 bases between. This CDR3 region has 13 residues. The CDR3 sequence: CASSGRVDNEQFF. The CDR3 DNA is TGCGCCAGCAGCGGGCGAGTCGACAATGAGCAGTTCTTC.